This TCR beta chain derives from a study of T cell repertoires in cytomegalovirus infection (dated by TCRdb to the late 2010s). A note on the overall study: Recently identified HLA-C-restricted CMV epitopes, whose presentation resists viral immunomodulation, were targeted by peptide stimulations together with well-studied HLA-B-restricted epitopes. The HLA type of each donor mattered for the analysis, because public TCR beta signatures pointed to carriage of CMV infection along with the matching HLA type. Results the study describes overall, beyond this receptor: In the ex vivo response, HLA-C-restricted CMV-specific TCR beta clonotypes were dominant, and in two of eight donors the single most frequent clonotype came from this HLA-C-restricted group. Cumulative frequency of public TCR beta family members discriminated carriers of CMV infection plus the relevant HLA type in this cohort and an independent approximately 370-donor cohort.

Data came from an Illumina HiSeq 1500. The raw public data were reprocessed by TCRdb itself: fastp quality trimming at Q25, MiXCR clonotype calling, in-frame beta chains only. Merged by CDR3 protein, the rows form single entries marked with the most common genes and DNA. This sample gives roughly 920,000 distinct CDR3 sequences in total; around a third of them show up just once. The ten largest make up more than 13% of the sample. This clonotype was counted a few times. Its antigen is unknown. Within one base of it there is no much larger clone, and no base qualities were kept. In light of the paper, this sample's treatment or condition label describes: in vitro stimulation with specific CMV peptide epitopes to enrich CMV-specific T cells. CDR1 MNHEY and CDR2 SVGEGT are derived from the germline V gene. Its CDR3 holds 13 amino acids, cysteine through phenylalanine. CDR3 DNA is the only sequence kept; it has 39 bases, read in frame from the first base. Cut back by 2 bases and 6 bases, the V and J ends lie 10 bases apart.

The sequencing used cultured CD8+ T cells from PBMCs, collected from culture after CMV antigen stimulation. This receptor was identified in a human donor in good health (CMV status not recorded). Some clones in this sample may be carry-over from other donors' samples. This sequence uses TRBV6-2 or TRBV6-3 and TRBJ1-2, and the D gene may be TRBD1, 5 bases matching. The nucleotides are TGTGCCAGCAGTTACGGGGCAGAAGATGGCTACACCTTC. This codes for CASSYGAEDGYTF.